A selection of T cell receptor beta chains follows, all from one sample in a study of T cell changes during pregnancy in multiple sclerosis. Sequencing used immunoSEQ multiplex PCR; TCRdb keeps in-frame clones, though not all of them. The profile covers 60,000 to 70,000 clones, with roughly 91% appearing a single time and around 2.2% taken by the ten largest. The input for sequencing was peripheral blood, taken in the third trimester of pregnancy. Receptor source: a female donor in good health, enrolled as a control in a pregnancy study. The CDR3 runs from the conserved cysteine through the conserved F or W. The order of the fields is clone size, CDR3 length, D gene, V gene, J gene, CDR3 DNA, CDR3 protein. D genes are given only for firm matches. A clone size is listed for some rows: how often the clone was seen (once, few, many), or a class if it is expanded.

.	20	TRBD2	TRBV28	TRBJ2-2	TGTGCCAGCAGTTTAAGAAGGCTAGCGGGAGATGGGTGGAGCACCGGGGAGCTGTTTTTT	CASSLRRLAGDGWSTGELFF
.	13	.	TRBV29-1	TRBJ1-1	TGCAGCGGAGGGAGGGTGGGGAACACTGAAGCTTTCTTT	CSGGRVGNTEAFF
.	13	.	TRBV9	TRBJ1-2	TGTGCCAGCAGCGCCTCCCGGGGATCTGGCTACACCTTC	CASSASRGSGYTF
.	15	TRBD2	TRBV7-3	TRBJ2-1	TGTGCCAGCAGCTTAGAGCCAGCGGGGTACAATGAGCAGTTCTTC	CASSLEPAGYNEQFF
.	18	.	TRBV4-1	TRBJ1-1	TGCGCCAGCAGCCAGGTCCCTATCATCAGAGGCGGGAACACTGAAGCTTTCTTT	CASSQVPIIRGGNTEAFF
.	13	.	TRBV6-1	TRBJ1-4	TGTGCCAGCAGGGGCACAGGGTACGGAAAACTGTTTTTT	CASRGTGYGKLFF
.	15	.	TRBV2	TRBJ1-3	TGTGCCAGCAGGAGCAGGAGGCAGGGGGGAAACACCATATATTTT	CASRSRRQGGNTIYF
.	14	.	TRBV4-1	TRBJ1-5	TGCGCCAGCAGCCAAGAAGAAGGTCTAGGGCCCCAGCATTTT	CASSQEEGLGPQHF
.	13	.	TRBV6-5	TRBJ2-4	TGTGCCAGCAGTTCCTTCACTATTGACATTCAGTACTTC	CASSSFTIDIQYF
.	14	.	TRBV30	TRBJ1-3	TGTGCCTGGAATCCGGGTTCCTCTGGAAACACCATATATTTT	CAWNPGSSGNTIYF
.	12	.	TRBV30	TRBJ2-7	TGTGCCTGCAGGATAGGTCGCTACGAGCAGTACTTC	CACRIGRYEQYF
.	12	.	TRBV28	TRBJ2-7	TGTGCCAGCAGGCCCCTTCAGGGCGAGCAGTACTTC	CASRPLQGEQYF
.	14	.	TRBV5-6	TRBJ1-5	TGTGCCAGCAGCTCAGAAAATAGCAATCAGCCCCAGCATTTT	CASSSENSNQPQHF
.	14	TRBD2	TRBV2	TRBJ2-2	TGTGCCAGCAGTAGCGGGAAGAACACCGGGGAGCTGTTTTTT	CASSSGKNTGELFF
.	16	TRBD1	TRBV7-8	TRBJ2-1	TGTGCCAGCAGCTTGATGGAGTCAGGGGGCATGAATGAGCAGTTCTTC	CASSLMESGGMNEQFF
.	16	.	TRBV27	TRBJ2-7	TGTGCCAGCAGTGCCCTAGGGCTGAGGGCCGACTACGAGCAGTACTTC	CASSALGLRADYEQYF
.	15	TRBD2	TRBV19	TRBJ2-4	TGTGCCAGTAGTACCCCAGCGGGACGGGGAAACATTCAGTACTTC	CASSTPAGRGNIQYF
.	17	TRBD2	TRBV11-1	TRBJ2-3	TGTGCCAGCAGCCCCGGTGGGGCGGGGGGTGTGGGAGATACGCAGTATTTT	CASSPGGAGGVGDTQYF
few	12	.	TRBV2	TRBJ2-3	TGTGCCAGCAACGCGGGCACAGATACGCAGTATTTT	CASNAGTDTQYF
once	18	.	TRBV6-1	TRBJ2-3	TGTGCCAGCAGTGAAATGCCTCGAGGGGCGGGGGCCCCAGATACGCAGTATTTT	CASSEMPRGAGAPDTQYF
.	14	TRBD2	TRBV27	TRBJ2-7	TGTGCCAGCAGTTTATACTCGACAGCGGGGGAGCAGTACTTC	CASSLYSTAGEQYF
few	17	TRBD2	TRBV5-1	TRBJ2-1	TGCGCCAGCAGCTTGGTGACGGCTAGCGGGAGGGTCCATGAGCAGTTCTTC	CASSLVTASGRVHEQFF
once	16	.	TRBV11-1	TRBJ1-5	TGTGCCAGCCGCCCGCGGGAAGGGGAAGGCAATCAGCCCCAGCATTTT	CASRPREGEGNQPQHF
few	13	.	TRBV29-1	TRBJ1-1	TGCAGCGTTGCTAGGGGATCTAACACTGAAGCTTTCTTT	CSVARGSNTEAFF
.	14	TRBD2	TRBV6-1	TRBJ2-7	TGTGCCAGCAGCCGGCTAGCGGGGACCTACGAGCAGTACTTC	CASSRLAGTYEQYF
.	17	TRBD1	TRBV18	TRBJ2-1	TGTGCCAGCTCACCAAAAATTGCAGGGGGTTTAGACAATGAGCAGTTCTTC	CASSPKIAGGLDNEQFF
.	15	.	TRBV5-1	TRBJ1-2	TGCGCCAGCAGCTTGGACTCGGTCTCTTTCTATGGCTACACCTTC	CASSLDSVSFYGYTF
.	11	.	TRBV18	TRBJ2-1	TGTGCCAGCTCACGAGGTAATGAGCAGTTCTTC	CASSRGNEQFF
few	12	.	TRBV30	TRBJ1-1	TGTGCCTGGAGCACAGAGAACACTGAAGCTTTCTTT	CAWSTENTEAFF
.	14	TRBD1	TRBV7-6	TRBJ2-7	TGTGCCAGCAGCCTTCGGGACAGGGCCTACGAGCAGTACTTC	CASSLRDRAYEQYF
few	12	.	TRBV13	TRBJ1-1	TGTGCCAGCAGGGAGACAGACACTGAAGCTTTCTTT	CASRETDTEAFF
.	14	.	TRBV9	TRBJ2-1	TGTGCCAGCAGCGTGCGGGACAGTCACAATGAGCAGTTCTTC	CASSVRDSHNEQFF
.	15	TRBD1	TRBV6-5	TRBJ1-1	TGTGCCAGCAGGCCCCAGGGGGGCCGGAACACTGAAGCTTTCTTT	CASRPQGGRNTEAFF
.	13	.	TRBV30	TRBJ1-2	TGTGCCTGGAGGGACAGAGTATACTATGGCTACACCTTC	CAWRDRVYYGYTF
.	15	TRBD2	TRBV19	TRBJ2-1	TGTGCCAGTACCTATTCTACGGGGGGAGGTAATGAGCAGTTCTTC	CASTYSTGGGNEQFF
.	10	.	TRBV6-5	TRBJ2-7	TGTGCCAGCGGGGCAGGGGAGCAGTACTTC	CASGAGEQYF
.	8	.	TRBV2	TRBJ2-7	TGTGCCAGCGGACGACAGGCCTTT	CASGRQAF
.	14	TRBD2	TRBV5-1	TRBJ2-3	TGCGCCAGCAGCCCGGGACTAGCGTCAGATACGCAGTATTTT	CASSPGLASDTQYF
once	16	TRBD1	TRBV7-9	TRBJ2-1	TGTGCCAGCAGCCCACGACAGGGCAGACCTATTAATGAGCAGTTCTTC	CASSPRQGRPINEQFF
.	15	TRBD1	TRBV6-5	TRBJ2-7	TGTGCCAGCACTTCCTCCGGGACAGGGATCTACGAGCAGTACTTC	CASTSSGTGIYEQYF
.	15	.	TRBV11-2	TRBJ1-4	TGTGCCAGCAGCAAGACCGTAGGGGTACGGGAAAAACTGTTTTTT	CASSKTVGVREKLFF
once	15	TRBD1	TRBV4-2	TRBJ1-1	TGTGCCAGCAGCCAAGGACAGGGGGTGAACACTGAAGCTTTCTTT	CASSQGQGVNTEAFF
once	15	.	TRBV6-4	TRBJ2-6	TGTGCCAGCAGTGAAGACAGCTCTGGGGCCAACGTCCTGACTTTC	CASSEDSSGANVLTF
.	18	TRBD1	TRBV18	TRBJ2-7	TGTGCCAGCTCACCTAGCCTATTCGGGACAGCAATTACCTACGAGCAGTACTTC	CASSPSLFGTAITYEQYF
.	13	.	TRBV7-2	TRBJ1-2	TGTGCCAGCAGTCACAACCCCAACTATGGCTACACCTTC	CASSHNPNYGYTF
.	15	TRBD1	TRBV7-2	TRBJ2-1	TGTGCCAGCAGCTTCCGACAGGGGTTCTACAATGAGCAGTTCTTC	CASSFRQGFYNEQFF
.	17	TRBD2	TRBV28	TRBJ2-1	TGTGCCAGCAGCCACCCCGCTAGCGGGAATCGTGACAATGAGCAGTTCTTC	CASSHPASGNRDNEQFF